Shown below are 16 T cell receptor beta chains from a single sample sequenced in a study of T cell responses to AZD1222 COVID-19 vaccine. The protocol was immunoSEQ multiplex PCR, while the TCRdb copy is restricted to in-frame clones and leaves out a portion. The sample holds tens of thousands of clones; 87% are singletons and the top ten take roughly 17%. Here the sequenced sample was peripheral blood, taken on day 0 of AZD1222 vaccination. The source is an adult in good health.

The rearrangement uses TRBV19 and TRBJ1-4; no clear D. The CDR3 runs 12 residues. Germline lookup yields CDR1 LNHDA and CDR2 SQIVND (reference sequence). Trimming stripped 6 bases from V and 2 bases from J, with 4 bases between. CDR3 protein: CASSRTNEKLFF. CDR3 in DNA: TGTGCCAGTAGCCGCACTAATGAAAAACTGTTTTTT.

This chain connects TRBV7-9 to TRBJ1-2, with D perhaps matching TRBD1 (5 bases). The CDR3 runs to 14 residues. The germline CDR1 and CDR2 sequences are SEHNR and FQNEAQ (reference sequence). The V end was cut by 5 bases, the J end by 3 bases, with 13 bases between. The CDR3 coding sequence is TGTGCCAGCAGCCCCGATACGGGGGACTATGGCTACACCTTC. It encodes CASSPDTGDYGYTF.

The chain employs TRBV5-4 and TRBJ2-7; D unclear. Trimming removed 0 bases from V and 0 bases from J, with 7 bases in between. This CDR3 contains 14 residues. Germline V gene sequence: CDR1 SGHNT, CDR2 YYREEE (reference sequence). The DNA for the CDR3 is TGTGCCAGCAGCTTGGAAAGTAGCTCCTACGAGCAGTACTTC. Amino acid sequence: CASSLESSSYEQYF.

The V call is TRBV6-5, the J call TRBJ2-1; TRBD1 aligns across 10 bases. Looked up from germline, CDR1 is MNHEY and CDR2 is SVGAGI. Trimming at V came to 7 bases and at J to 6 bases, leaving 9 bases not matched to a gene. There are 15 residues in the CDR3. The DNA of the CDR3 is TGTGCCAGCACCTCTGGGGACAGGGGCATCAATGAGCAGTTCTTC. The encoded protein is CASTSGDRGINEQFF.

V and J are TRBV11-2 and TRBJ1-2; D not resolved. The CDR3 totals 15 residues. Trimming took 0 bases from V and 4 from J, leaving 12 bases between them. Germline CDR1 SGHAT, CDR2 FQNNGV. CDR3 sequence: CASSLDSGFIYGYTF. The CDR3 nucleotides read TGTGCCAGCAGCTTAGATAGTGGGTTTATCTATGGCTACACCTTC.

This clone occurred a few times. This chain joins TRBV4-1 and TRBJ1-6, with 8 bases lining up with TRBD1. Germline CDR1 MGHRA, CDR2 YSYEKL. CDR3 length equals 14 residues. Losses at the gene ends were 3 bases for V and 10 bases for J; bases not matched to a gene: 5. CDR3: CASSHGQGWSPLHF. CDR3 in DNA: TGCGCCAGCAGCCATGGACAGGGATGGTCACCCCTCCACTTT.

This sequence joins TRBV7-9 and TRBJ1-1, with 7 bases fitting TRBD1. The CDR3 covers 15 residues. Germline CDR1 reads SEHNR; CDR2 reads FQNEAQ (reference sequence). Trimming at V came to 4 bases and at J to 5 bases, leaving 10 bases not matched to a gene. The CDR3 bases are TGTGCCAGCAGCTACCCTGACAGGGCGGGGACTGAAGCTTTCTTT. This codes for CASSYPDRAGTEAFF.

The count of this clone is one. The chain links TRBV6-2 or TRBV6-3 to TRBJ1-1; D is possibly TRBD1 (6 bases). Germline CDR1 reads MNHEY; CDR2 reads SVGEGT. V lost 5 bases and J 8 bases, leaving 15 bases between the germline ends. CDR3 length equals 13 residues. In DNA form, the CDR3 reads TGTGCCAGCAGTAACCCGGGGGGGGCGGAAGCTTTCTTT. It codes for CASSNPGGAEAFF.

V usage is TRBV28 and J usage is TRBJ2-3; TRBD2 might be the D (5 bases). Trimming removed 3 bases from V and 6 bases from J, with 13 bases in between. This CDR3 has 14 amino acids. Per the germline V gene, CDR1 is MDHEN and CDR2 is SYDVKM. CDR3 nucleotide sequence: TGTGCCAGCAGTTTTATGTTCGGGGTGGATACGCAGTATTTT. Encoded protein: CASSFMFGVDTQYF.

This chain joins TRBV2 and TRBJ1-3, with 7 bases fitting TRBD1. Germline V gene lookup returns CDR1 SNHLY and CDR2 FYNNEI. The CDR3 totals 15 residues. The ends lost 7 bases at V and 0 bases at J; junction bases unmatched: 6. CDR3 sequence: CASIRTGVSGNTIYF. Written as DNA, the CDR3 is TGTGCCAGCATTCGGACAGGAGTCTCTGGAAACACCATATATTTT.

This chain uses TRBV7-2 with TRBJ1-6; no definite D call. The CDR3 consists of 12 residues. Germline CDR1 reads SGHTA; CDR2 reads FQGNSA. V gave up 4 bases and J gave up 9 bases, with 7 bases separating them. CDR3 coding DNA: TGTGCCAGCAGCTCCCCTCCTTCACCCCTCCACTTT. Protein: CASSSPPSPLHF.

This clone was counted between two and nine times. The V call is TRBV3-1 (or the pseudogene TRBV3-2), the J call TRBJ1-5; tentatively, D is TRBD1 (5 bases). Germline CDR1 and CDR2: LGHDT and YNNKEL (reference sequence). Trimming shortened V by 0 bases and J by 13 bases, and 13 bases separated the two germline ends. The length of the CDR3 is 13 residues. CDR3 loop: CASSQDSQGLQHF. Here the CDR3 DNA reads TGTGCCAGCAGCCAAGATTCTCAGGGCTTACAGCATTTT.

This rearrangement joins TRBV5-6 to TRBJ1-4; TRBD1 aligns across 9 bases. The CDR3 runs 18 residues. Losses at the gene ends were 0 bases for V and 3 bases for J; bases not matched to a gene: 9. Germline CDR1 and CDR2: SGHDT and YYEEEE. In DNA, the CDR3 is TGTGCCAGCAGCTTGGTGGGACAGGGCTCTTCCTCTAATGAAAAACTGTTTTTT. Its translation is CASSLVGQGSSSNEKLFF.

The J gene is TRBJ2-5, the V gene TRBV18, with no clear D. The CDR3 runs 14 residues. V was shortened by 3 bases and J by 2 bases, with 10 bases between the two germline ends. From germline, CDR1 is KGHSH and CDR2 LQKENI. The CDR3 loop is CASSPRPEQETQYF. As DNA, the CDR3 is TGTGCCAGCTCACCTCGACCCGAACAAGAGACCCAGTACTTC. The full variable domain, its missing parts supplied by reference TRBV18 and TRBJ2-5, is NAGVMQNPRHLVRRRGQEARLRCSPMKGHSHVYWYRQLPEEGLKFMVYLQKENIIDESGMPKERFSAEFPKEGPSILRIQQVVRGDSAAYFCASSPRPEQETQYFGPGTRLLVL.

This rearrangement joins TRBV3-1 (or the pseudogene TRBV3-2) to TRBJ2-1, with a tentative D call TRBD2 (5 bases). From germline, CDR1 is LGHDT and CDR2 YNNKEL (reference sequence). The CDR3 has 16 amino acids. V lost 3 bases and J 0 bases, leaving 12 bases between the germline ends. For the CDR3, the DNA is TGTGCCAGCAGCCAGATCGGACTTATCTCCTACAATGAGCAGTTCTTC. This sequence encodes CASSQIGLISYNEQFF.

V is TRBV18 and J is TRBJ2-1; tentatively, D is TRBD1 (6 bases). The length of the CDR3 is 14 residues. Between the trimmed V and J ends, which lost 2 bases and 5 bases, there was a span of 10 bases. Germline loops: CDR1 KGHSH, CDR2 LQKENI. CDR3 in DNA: TGTGCCAGCTCACCATCTAGACAGGACAATGAGCAGTTCTTC. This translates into CASSPSRQDNEQFF. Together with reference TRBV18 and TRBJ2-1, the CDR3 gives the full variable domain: NAGVMQNPRHLVRRRGQEARLRCSPMKGHSHVYWYRQLPEEGLKFMVYLQKENIIDESGMPKERFSAEFPKEGPSILRIQQVVRGDSAAYFCASSPSRQDNEQFFGPGTRLTVL.